This T cell receptor beta chain was observed in a study of blood T cells in healthy people across ages. For the study at large: Through template switching, about one barcoded beta molecule was captured per two T cells, as measured in model experiments. Study results and caveats: Percentage of naive T cells showed a strong correlation with TCR beta diversity.

This clonotype was observed a single time. Its specificity is unknown. Sample-barcoded 5' priming and a J-beta primer mix drove a second PCR of about 6 to 12 cycles. One entry per CDR3 protein results from TCRdb running MiXCR on the 5' RACE reads. The table has fewer than 750,000 distinct CDR3 sequences, 40% to 65% seen once. This CDR3 region has 15 residues. Trimming took off 7 bases at V and 4 bases at J, with 17 bases between the two ends. The receptor was derived from a woman at least 80 years old in good health. This chain connects TRBV12-3 or TRBV12-4 to TRBJ1-5; D perhaps matches TRBD1 (5 bases). The material sequenced was blood. The DNA of the CDR3 is TGTGCCAGCACCCCACCGGGGACCGCAAATCAGCCCCAGCATTTT. This encodes CASTPPGTANQPQHF.